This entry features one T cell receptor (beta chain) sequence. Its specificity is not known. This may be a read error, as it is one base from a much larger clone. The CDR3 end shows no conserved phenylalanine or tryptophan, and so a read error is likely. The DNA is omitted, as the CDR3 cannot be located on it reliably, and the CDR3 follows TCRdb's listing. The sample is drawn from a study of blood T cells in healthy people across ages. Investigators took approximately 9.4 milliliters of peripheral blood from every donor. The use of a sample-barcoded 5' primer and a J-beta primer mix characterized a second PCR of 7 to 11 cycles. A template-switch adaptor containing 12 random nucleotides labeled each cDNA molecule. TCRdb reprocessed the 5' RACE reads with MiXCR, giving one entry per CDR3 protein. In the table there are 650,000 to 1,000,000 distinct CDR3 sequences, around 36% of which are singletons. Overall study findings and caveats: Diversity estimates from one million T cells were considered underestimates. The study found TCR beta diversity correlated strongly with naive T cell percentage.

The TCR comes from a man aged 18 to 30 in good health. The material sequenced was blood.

The CDR3 loop reads CASSSHRDRGSCDNEQFI. V gene TRBV21-1 combines with J gene TRBJ2-1; TRBD1 is taken as the D call from the table, unchecked against the DNA. TRBV21-1 is a listed pseudogene. The CDR3 length equals 18 residues, ends included.